Reported below is one TCR beta chain. Its antigen is currently unknown. These donors, healthy bone marrow donors, were studied. Germline V gene lookup returns CDR1 PRHDT and CDR2 FYEKMQ (reference sequence). CDR3 length: 14 amino acids. Trimming cost V 5 bases and J 8 bases, with 15 bases left between them. The data were taken from a study of cytomegalovirus exposure and HLA in healthy donors. General study findings and limits: Researchers reported in a later analysis that a missense DCLRE1C variant was tied to TCR beta V- and J-gene trimming. Other equally common chains were less clonally expanded than HLA-associated TCR beta chains, a later analysis showed. The study recorded some 160 TCR beta chains that were cytomegalovirus-associated.

In the PCR, 60 Vbeta and 13 Jbeta primers were used. Assay used: immunoSEQ multiplex PCR; TCRdb lists only in-frame clones, some missing. This sample has around 100,000 clones, with around 82% found just once. This receptor was taken from a woman between 40 and 50 years old in good health and CMV-seronegative. The rearrangement uses TRBV13 and TRBJ1-4, with a possible D match to TRBD1 (6 bases). The sequencing input was PBMCs. The CDR3 here is CASSPQGWKEKLFF. CDR3 DNA: TGTGCCAGCAGCCCCCAGGGGTGGAAGGAAAAACTGTTTTTT. Together with reference TRBV13 and TRBJ1-4, the CDR3 gives the full variable domain: AAGVIQSPRHLIKEKRETATLKCYPIPRHDTVYWYQQGPGQDPQFLISFYEKMQSDKGSIPDRFSAQQFSDYHSELNMSSLELGDSALYFCASSPQGWKEKLFFGSGTQLSVL.